Listed below are T cell receptor beta chains from one sample, sequenced in a study of human T cells and chemical hapten exposure. A single record per CDR3 protein comes from TCRdb applying MiXCR to the RACE reads. The sample contains about 70,000 distinct CDR3 sequences, 11% of which appear only once. The sequences come from whole blood, collected in connection with sensitization to the hapten diphenylcyclopropenone (DPC). Receptors originate from a woman aged 45-65 years with alopecia areata. Some clones in this sample may be carry-over from other donors' samples. Each CDR3 is given with its conserved first and last residue. A D gene is named only where the DNA matches it firmly. Rows may omit the clone size; those that give it use once, few, many or a size class.

V gene	D gene	J gene	clone size	CDR3 protein	CDR3 DNA
TRBV20-1	TRBD1	TRBJ1-4	.	CSARETGVGEKLFF	TGCAGTGCTAGAGAGACAGGGGTAGGAGAAAAACTGTTTTTT
TRBV9	.	TRBJ1-3	many	CASSAVPGGFGNTIYF	TGTGCCAGCAGTGCGGTTCCTGGGGGATTTGGAAACACCATATATTTT
TRBV20-1	TRBD2	TRBJ2-1	many	CSAPHSSGRNEQFF	TGCAGTGCTCCCCATTCTAGCGGGAGGAATGAGCAGTTCTTC
TRBV28	.	TRBJ2-5	many	CASSPSFRGRGGETQYF	TGTGCCAGCAGCCCCAGTTTCCGCGGGAGAGGGGGAGAGACCCAGTACTTC
TRBV10-2	TRBD2	TRBJ2-1	.	CASRLLAGGINEQFF	TGCGCCAGCAGACTGCTAGCGGGAGGAATTAATGAGCAGTTCTTC
TRBV12-3/TRBV12-4	.	TRBJ2-1	.	CASSFESQFF	TGTGCCAGCAGTTTTGAATCGCAGTTCTTC
TRBV7-6	TRBD2	TRBJ2-3	many	CASSLGGLAGNADTQYF	TGTGCCAGCAGCTTAGGCGGACTAGCGGGGAACGCAGATACGCAGTATTTT
TRBV9	.	TRBJ1-5	.	CASSVDGYSNQPQHF	TGTGCCAGCAGCGTAGACGGATATAGCAATCAGCCCCAGCATTTT
TRBV12-3/TRBV12-4	.	TRBJ1-5	many	CASSSIGQPQHF	TGTGCCAGCAGCTCAATCGGACAGCCCCAGCATTTT
TRBV18	.	TRBJ1-5	.	CASSRGGDGNQPQHF	TGTGCCAGCTCACGGGGAGGGGACGGCAATCAGCCCCAGCATTTT
TRBV9	TRBD2	TRBJ2-3	few	CASSVGEGTQYF	TGTGCCAGCAGCGTAGGGGAGGGTACGCAGTATTTT
TRBV20-1	TRBD1	TRBJ1-1	few	CSADPGRGATEAFF	TGCAGTGCTGACCCGGGCAGGGGGGCCACTGAAGCTTTCTTT
TRBV29-1	.	TRBJ1-1	few	CSVAFPPGYTEAFF	TGCAGCGTTGCGTTCCCGCCGGGGTACACTGAAGCTTTCTTT
TRBV12-3/TRBV12-4	.	TRBJ2-5	.	CASSNVRGETQYF	TGTGCCAGCAGTAATGTGAGAGGAGAGACCCAGTACTTC
TRBV21-1	.	TRBJ1-5	.	CASSTILQGGNQPQHF	TGTGCCAGCAGCACAATTTTACAGGGTGGAAATCAGCCCCAGCATTTT
TRBV5-1	.	TRBJ2-1	.	CASSLASEGRFYNEQFF	TGCGCCAGCAGCTTGGCCAGTGAGGGGCGGTTCTACAATGAGCAGTTCTTC
TRBV11-2	TRBD2	TRBJ2-2	once	CASSLGLAGGPTGELFF	TGTGCCAGCAGCTTAGGCCTAGCGGGAGGGCCCACCGGGGAGCTGTTTTTT
TRBV28	.	TRBJ2-7	.	CASSFALGNSYEQYF	TGTGCCAGCAGTTTTGCCTTGGGCAACTCCTACGAGCAGTACTTC
TRBV20-1	TRBD2	TRBJ2-1	few	CSAMPSGSYNEQFF	TGCAGTGCTATGCCTAGCGGGAGCTACAATGAGCAGTTCTTC
TRBV6-4	.	TRBJ1-2	.	CASSSIVGANFDGYTF	TGTGCCAGCAGCTCGATCGTGGGGGCGAACTTCGATGGCTACACCTTC
TRBV6-6	.	TRBJ1-2	once	CASSYGGSANYGYTF	TGTGCCAGCAGTTACGGCGGATCCGCTAACTATGGCTACACCTTC
TRBV6-1	TRBD2	TRBJ2-3	many	CASKTSSSSRSTDTQYF	TGTGCCAGCAAGACTAGCTCAAGTTCTCGGTCCACAGATACGCAGTATTTT
TRBV11-1	.	TRBJ2-3	few	CASWTGQVEADTQYF	TGTGCCAGCTGGACGGGACAAGTGGAAGCAGATACGCAGTATTTT
TRBV7-8	.	TRBJ1-5	many	CASSLSHVAVNQPQHF	TGTGCCAGCAGCTTATCCCATGTGGCCGTCAATCAGCCCCAGCATTTT
TRBV27	TRBD1	TRBJ1-5	few	CASSSTGQGAIQPQHF	TGTGCCAGCAGTTCCACCGGACAGGGGGCGATTCAGCCCCAGCATTTT
TRBV23-1	TRBD1	TRBJ1-3	few	CASTQTGGDSGNTIYF	TGCGCCAGTACCCAGACAGGGGGAGACTCTGGAAACACCATATATTTT
TRBV2	.	TRBJ2-1	.	CASKGLLGNNEQFF	TGTGCCAGCAAGGGACTTCTTGGCAACAATGAGCAGTTCTTC
TRBV28	.	TRBJ2-6	many	CASSRLTWGSGANVLTF	TGTGCCAGCAGTCGCCTTACGTGGGGTAGTGGGGCCAACGTCCTGACTTTC
TRBV27	TRBD1	TRBJ2-4	.	CASSLGTEAKDIQYF	TGTGCCAGCAGTTTGGGGACAGAAGCCAAAGACATTCAGTACTTC
TRBV29-1	TRBD2	TRBJ2-1	.	CSVPGLASFHNEQFF	TGCAGCGTCCCGGGACTAGCGTCTTTCCACAATGAGCAGTTCTTC